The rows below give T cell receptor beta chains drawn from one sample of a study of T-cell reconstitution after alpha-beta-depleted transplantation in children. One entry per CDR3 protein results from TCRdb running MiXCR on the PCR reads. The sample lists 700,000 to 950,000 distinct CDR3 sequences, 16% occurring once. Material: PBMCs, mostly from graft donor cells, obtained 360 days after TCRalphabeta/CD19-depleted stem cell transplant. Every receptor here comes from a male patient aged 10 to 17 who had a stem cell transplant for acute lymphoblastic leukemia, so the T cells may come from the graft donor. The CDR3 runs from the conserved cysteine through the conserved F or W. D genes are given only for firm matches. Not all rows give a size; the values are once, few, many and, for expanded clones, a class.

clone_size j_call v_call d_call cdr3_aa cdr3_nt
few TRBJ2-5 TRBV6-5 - CASSYSPLTGQQTQYF TGTGCCAGCAGTTACTCTCCCCTTACAGGGCAACAGACCCAGTACTTC
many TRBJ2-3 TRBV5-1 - CASSLQQDTQYF TGCGCCAGCAGTCTCCAACAAGATACGCAGTATTTT
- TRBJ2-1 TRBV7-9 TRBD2 CASLDAGGQGEQFF TGTGCCAGCTTGGATGCGGGAGGGCAGGGTGAGCAGTTCTTC
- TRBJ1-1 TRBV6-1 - CASSEMTEAFF TGTGCCAGCAGTGAAATGACTGAAGCTTTCTTT
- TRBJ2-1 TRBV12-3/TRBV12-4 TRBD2 CASRGTSGRSPRSAREQFF TGTGCCAGCAGGGGGACTAGCGGGAGGTCGCCACGTTCCGCCCGTGAGCAGTTCTTC
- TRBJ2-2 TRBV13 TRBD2 CASSLVASGSPTGELFF TGTGCCAGCAGCTTAGTGGCTAGCGGGTCCCCAACCGGGGAGCTGTTTTTT
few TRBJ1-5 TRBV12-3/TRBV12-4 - CASSFGRWQGTPGGNQPQHF TGTGCCAGCAGTTTTGGCCGATGGCAGGGCACTCCGGGGGGCAATCAGCCCCAGCATTTT
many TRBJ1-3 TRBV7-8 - CASSLAGIYSGNTIYF TGTGCCAGCAGCTTAGCAGGGATCTACTCTGGAAACACCATATATTTT
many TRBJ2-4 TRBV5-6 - CASSLDGVSKNIQYF TGTGCCAGCAGCTTGGACGGCGTTTCCAAAAACATTCAGTACTTC
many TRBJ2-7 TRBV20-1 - CSAPPGTGIYEQYF TGCAGTGCTCCCCCAGGGACTGGCATCTACGAGCAGTACTTC
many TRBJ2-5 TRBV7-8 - CASSADTGSEETQYF TGTGCCAGCAGCGCTGATACAGGATCGGAAGAGACCCAGTACTTC
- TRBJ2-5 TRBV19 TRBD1 CASSIRPRQGGKEETQYF TGTGCCAGTAGTATTAGGCCCCGACAGGGGGGAAAGGAAGAGACCCAGTACTTC
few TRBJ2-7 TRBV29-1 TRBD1 CSVESRDSPFYEQYF TGCAGCGTTGAATCGAGGGACAGCCCCTTTTACGAGCAGTACTTC
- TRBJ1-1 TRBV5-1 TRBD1 CASLQGTGVTEAFF TGCGCCAGCCTTCAGGGGACAGGGGTCACTGAAGCTTTCTTT
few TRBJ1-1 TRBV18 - CASSPVHGSSTEAFF TGTGCCAGCTCACCGGTTCACGGATCGAGCACTGAAGCTTTCTTT
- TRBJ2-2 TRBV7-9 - CASSYWTELRELFF TGTGCCAGCAGCTACTGGACCGAGCTGAGGGAGCTGTTTTTT
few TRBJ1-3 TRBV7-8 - CASSLVERNVGNTIYF TGTGCCAGCAGCTTAGTTGAGAGAAACGTTGGAAACACCATATATTTT
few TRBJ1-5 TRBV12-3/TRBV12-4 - CASSGGRGGSNQPQHF TGTGCCAGCAGTGGGGGCAGGGGCGGTAGCAATCAGCCCCAGCATTTT
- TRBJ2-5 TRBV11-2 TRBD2 CASSPWGLAVQETQYF TGTGCCAGCAGCCCGTGGGGACTAGCGGTCCAAGAGACCCAGTACTTC
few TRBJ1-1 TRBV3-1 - CASSQAGLLNTEAFF TGTGCCAGCAGCCAAGCCGGCCTTCTGAACACTGAAGCTTTCTTT
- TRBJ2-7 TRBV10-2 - CASSELRTAPEQYF TGCGCCAGCAGTGAGCTACGCACCGCCCCCGAGCAGTACTTC
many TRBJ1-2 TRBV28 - CASSFHTYGFYGYTF TGTGCCAGCAGTTTTCACACATACGGGTTCTATGGCTACACCTTC
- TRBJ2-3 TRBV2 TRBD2 CASSGLALSTDTQYF TGTGCCAGCAGTGGACTAGCTCTTAGCACAGATACGCAGTATTTT
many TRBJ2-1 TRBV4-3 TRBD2 CASSPFSGGGYNEQFF TGCGCCAGCAGCCCCTTTAGCGGGGGGGGCTACAATGAGCAGTTCTTC